Following are 29 T cell receptor beta chains from one sample sequenced in a study of CD8 T cells in Susac syndrome. Random hexamers primed reverse transcription of roughly 0.45 to 1 ug RNA. In TCRdb, the immunoSEQ multiplex PCR reads were re-called with MiXCR into one record per CDR3 protein. The sample includes a few hundred thousand distinct CDR3 sequences, more than 85% of them seen just once. Input material: CD4+ T cells from PBMCs. Receptor source: a human donor with multiple sclerosis.

The V gene is TRBV9, the J gene TRBJ1-1; maybe TRBD1 (5 bases). This CDR3 has 13 amino acids. The germline gives CDR1 SGDLS, CDR2 YYNGEE. V lost 5 bases and J lost 1, with 9 bases in between. This CDR3 is CASSKGQNTEAFF. CDR3 sequence (DNA): TGTGCCAGCAGTAAAGGACAGAACACTGAAGCTTTCTTT.

V and J are TRBV12-3 or TRBV12-4 and TRBJ1-6; 10 bases fit TRBD1. Trimming cost V 3 bases and J 9 bases; bases outside gene matches: 5. The CDR3 length is 15 residues. CDR3 in amino acids: CASSFTGQGTSPLHF. The CDR3 DNA sequence: TGTGCCAGCAGTTTTACGGGACAGGGGACTTCACCCCTCCACTTT.

The rearrangement uses TRBV3-1 and TRBJ2-5, with D tentatively TRBD1 or TRBD2 (6 bases each). Germline V gives CDR1 LGHDT, CDR2 YNNKEL (reference sequence). CDR3 length equals 15 residues. The V end lost 0 bases, the J end lost 5 bases, and 13 bases lay between the germline ends. The DNA for the CDR3 is TGTGCCAGCAGCCAAGATCTAGGGGGGCTGGAGACCCAGTACTTC. This translates into CASSQDLGGLETQYF.

The chain uses TRBV3-1 and TRBJ1-6; no firm D call. Trimming removed 4 bases at V and 10 bases at J, with 11 bases between. Germline V gives CDR1 LGHDT, CDR2 YNNKEL (reference sequence). The CDR3 totals 13 residues. CDR3 sequence reads: CASSLIEGSPLHF. CDR3 nucleotides: TGTGCCAGCAGCCTAATAGAGGGATCACCCCTCCACTTT.

The genes are TRBV5-1 and TRBJ2-2; D is undetermined. Trimming took off 5 bases at V and 2 bases at J, with 19 bases between the two ends. CDR1 is SGHRS, CDR2 YFSETQ, per germline. This CDR3 contains 17 residues. CDR3 region: CASSSGVPLPNTGELFF. Here the CDR3 DNA reads TGCGCCAGCAGTTCTGGAGTTCCCTTGCCAAACACCGGGGAGCTGTTTTTT.

The chain recombines TRBV6-2 or TRBV6-3 with TRBJ1-5; TRBD1 might be the D (6 bases). Germline V gene data show CDR1 as MNHEY and CDR2 as SVGEGT. V lost 0 bases and J lost 5, with 17 bases in between. CDR3 length: 17 residues. The chain's CDR3 is CASSYSIIWTADQPQHF. The CDR3 coding sequence is TGTGCCAGCAGTTACTCGATTATTTGGACAGCCGATCAGCCCCAGCATTTT.

The rearrangement uses TRBV30 and TRBJ1-2; possibly TRBD1 for D (6 bases). CDR3 length equals 16 residues. V was clipped by 2 bases and J by 1 base, with 17 bases between them. Germline CDR1 GTSNPN, CDR2 SVGIG (reference sequence). In DNA, the CDR3 is TGTGCCTGGAGTCGTCGCCGGGGGCAGGTTAACTATGGCTACACCTTC. This sequence encodes CAWSRRRGQVNYGYTF. Looking up the rest from reference TRBV30 and TRBJ1-2 gives the full variable domain: SQTIHQWPATLVQPVGSPLSLECTVEGTSNPNLYWYRQAAGRGLQLLFYSVGIGQISSEVPQNLSASRPQDRQFILSSKKLLLSDSGFYLCAWSRRRGQVNYGYTFGSGTRLTVV.

This clonotype was picked up one time. The chain is built from TRBV10-2 and TRBJ2-5; 8 bases map to TRBD1. CDR1 is WSHSY and CDR2 is SAAADI in the germline V gene. The CDR3 sequence is 15 residues long. Trimming took 8 bases from V and 2 from J; bases not matched to a gene: 10. As DNA, the CDR3 is TGCGCCAGCGGAAGACAGGGGTATGAACAAGAGACCCAGTACTTC. Translated: CASGRQGYEQETQYF.

This chain uses TRBV5-1 with TRBJ2-3; D gene uncertain. Germline V gives CDR1 SGHRS, CDR2 YFSETQ. The CDR3 has 12 amino acids. Trimming shortened V by 4 bases and J by 4 bases, and 7 bases separated the two germline ends. The CDR3 loop is CASSRAADTQYF. CDR3 DNA sequence: TGCGCCAGCAGCCGCGCGGCAGATACGCAGTATTTT.

V is TRBV20-1 and J is TRBJ1-1; D unresolved. CDR1 and CDR2 (germline): DFQATT, SNEGSKA (reference sequence). This CDR3 has 13 residues. Trimming took off 1 base at V and 1 base at J, with 7 bases between the two ends. The chain's CDR3 is CSARGRSNTEAFF. The CDR3 nucleotides are TGCAGTGCTAGAGGCCGTTCGAACACTGAAGCTTTCTTT.

The genes are TRBV2 and TRBJ2-3; TRBD2 might be the D (6 bases). Trimming stripped 7 bases from V and 1 base from J, with 12 bases between. This CDR3 has 14 residues. Germline-derived CDR1 and CDR2 are SNHLY and FYNNEI. CDR3 in DNA: TGTGCCAGCACGGGACTCCTGGGCACAGATACGCAGTATTTT. It yields the protein CASTGLLGTDTQYF. Full variable domain (missing parts from reference TRBV2 and TRBJ2-3): EPEVTQTPSHQVTQMGQEVILRCVPISNHLYFYWYRQILGQKVEFLVSFYNNEISEKSEIFDDQFSVERPDGSNFTLKIRSTKLEDSAMYFCASTGLLGTDTQYFGPGTRLTVL.

This chain uses TRBV2 with TRBJ2-5; a possible D gene is TRBD2 (6 bases). The CDR3 sequence is 13 residues long. CDR1 and CDR2 from the germline V gene are SNHLY and FYNNEI. The V and J ends lost 2 bases and 4 bases respectively, with 8 bases between them. Written as DNA, the CDR3 is TGTGCCAGCAGTGAAAGCGGGCGAGAGACCCAGTACTTC. This codes for CASSESGRETQYF.

This CDR3 is CASRVTGTGANVLTF. The CDR3 DNA is TGTGCCAGCAGGGTTACAGGGACGGGGGCCAACGTCCTGACTTTC. The chain has TRBV11-2 and TRBJ2-6; weak D call: TRBD1 (6 bases). Trimming pared 6 bases from V and 4 bases from J, leaving 13 bases between. CDR3 size: 15 residues. CDR1 is SGHAT, CDR2 FQNNGV, per germline.

This CDR3 reads CASRLASGANVLTF. The CDR3 DNA is TGTGCCAGCAGGCTGGCATCTGGGGCCAACGTCCTGACTTTC. The chain combines TRBV5-6 with TRBJ2-6, with no clear D. The CDR3 contains 14 residues. Between the trimmed V and J ends, which lost 5 bases and 1 base, there was a span of 7 bases. The germline gives CDR1 SGHDT, CDR2 YYEEEE.

This clonotype occurred once. This chain links TRBV29-1 with TRBJ2-1; perhaps D is TRBD1 or TRBD2 (5 bases each). Per germline, CDR1 SQVTM and CDR2 ANQGSEA. The V gene lost 5 bases and the J gene lost 8 bases, with 13 bases spanning the gap. The length of the CDR3 is 12 residues. CDR3 nucleotides: TGCAGCGTTCTTGACAGAGGGGATGAGCAGTTCTTC. This encodes CSVLDRGDEQFF.

The rearrangement joins TRBV5-1 to TRBJ2-5, with TRBD1 matching over 8 bases. The CDR3 contains 15 residues. After removal of 0 bases from V and 4 bases from J, the junction contained 5 bases not matched to a gene. Per germline, CDR1 SGHRS and CDR2 YFSETQ. CDR3 amino acids: CASSLEDRGGETQYF. The CDR3 DNA reads TGCGCCAGCAGCTTGGAAGACAGGGGAGGAGAGACCCAGTACTTC.

CDR3 in DNA: TGTGCCAGCAGTCAGGGTAATTCACCCCTCCACTTT. The encoded protein is CASSQGNSPLHF. The chain joins TRBV6-1 to TRBJ1-6, with D possibly matching TRBD1 (5 bases). Germline V CDR1 and CDR2: MNHNS, SASEGT. V was clipped by 5 bases and J by 6 bases, with 5 bases between them. CDR3 length: 12 amino acids.

The rearrangement uses TRBV3-1 and TRBJ2-6; D call uncertain. This CDR3 is 15 amino acids long. CDR1 is LGHDT, CDR2 YNNKEL, per germline (reference sequence). V was shortened by 0 bases and J by 0 bases, with 3 bases between the two germline ends. CDR3 region: CASSQDFSGANVLTF. For the CDR3, the DNA is TGTGCCAGCAGCCAAGACTTCTCTGGGGCCAACGTCCTGACTTTC.

This chain joins TRBV12-3 or TRBV12-4 and TRBJ1-2, with D uncertain. This CDR3 contains 15 residues. V lost 5 bases, J lost 4 bases, and 17 bases lay in between. CDR3 in DNA: TGTGCCAGCAGTGGTCTCGCGGGGTATGGCTATGGCTACACCTTC. Amino acids: CASSGLAGYGYGYTF.

This sequence joins TRBV12-3 or TRBV12-4 and TRBJ2-5, with D uncertain. Deletions cut 3 bases from V and 4 bases from J, with 6 bases between. The CDR3 is 12 residues long. The CDR3 sequence is CASSFYRETQYF. The CDR3 DNA reads TGTGCCAGCAGTTTTTATCGAGAGACCCAGTACTTC.

The J gene is TRBJ2-2, the V gene TRBV7-9, with D possibly TRBD1 on 6 matching bases. Between the trimmed V and J ends, which lost 3 bases and 6 bases, there was a span of 17 bases. CDR1 SEHNR and CDR2 FQNEAQ come from the germline V gene (reference sequence). The CDR3 loop spans 16 amino acids. The CDR3 protein is CASSLSVTGLAGELFF. DNA of the CDR3: TGTGCCAGCAGCTTGTCGGTCACAGGGTTGGCCGGGGAGCTGTTTTTT.

The CDR3 is CASSVGTGPYGYTF. The CDR3 DNA sequence: TGTGCCAGCAGTGTTGGTACAGGGCCATATGGCTACACCTTC. This rearrangement joins TRBV2 to TRBJ1-2; tentatively, D is TRBD1 (6 bases). The V end was cut by 4 bases, the J end by 5 bases, with 14 bases between. The germline gives CDR1 SNHLY, CDR2 FYNNEI. The CDR3 totals 14 residues.

The count of this clonotype is one. The chain combines TRBV5-6 with TRBJ1-2; possible D gene TRBD1, 5 bases. V was cut by 3 bases and J by 8 bases, with 11 bases left in between. CDR1 and CDR2 from the germline V gene are SGHDT and YYEEEE. The CDR3 contains 12 residues. This chain's CDR3 is CASSWTQGGYTF. Here the CDR3 DNA reads TGTGCCAGCAGCTGGACTCAGGGAGGCTACACCTTC. The whole variable domain, filled in from reference TRBV5-6 and TRBJ1-2, reads DAGVTQSPTHLIKTRGQQVTLRCSPKSGHDTVSWYQQALGQGPQFIFQYYEEEERQRGNFPDRFSGHQFPNYSSELNVNALLLGDSALYLCASSWTQGGYTFGSGTRLTVV.

V gene TRBV30 combines with J gene TRBJ1-2; TRBD1 might be the D (5 bases). Germline V gene data show CDR1 as GTSNPN and CDR2 as SVGIG (reference sequence). The CDR3 is 13 amino acids. Trimming cost V 3 bases and J 1 base, with 9 bases left between them. The CDR3 coding sequence is TGTGCCTGGAGCAAGACAGATAACTATGGCTACACCTTC. This encodes CAWSKTDNYGYTF.

V and J are TRBV6-1 and TRBJ2-7, with 9 bases lining up with TRBD2. Germline lookup yields CDR1 MNHNS and CDR2 SASEGT. CDR3 length: 13 residues. V dropped 8 bases and J dropped 0; count of bases not matched to a gene: 2. The CDR3 sequence is CASLAGTSYEQYV. The CDR3 DNA reads as TGTGCCAGCCTAGCGGGGACCTCCTACGAGCAGTACGTC.

The chain links TRBV7-9 to TRBJ2-3, with 7 nucleotides matching TRBD2. CDR1 and CDR2 from the germline V gene are SEHNR and FQNEAQ (reference sequence). The CDR3 is 13 amino acids. Trimming at V came to 3 bases and at J to 13 bases, leaving 10 bases not matched to a gene. The CDR3 DNA follows: TGTGCCAGCAGCTTGGGAGGGGAGGGGTCGGAGTATTTT. Translated, it gives CASSLGGEGSEYF.

The gene calls are TRBV9 and TRBJ2-3; tentatively, D is TRBD1 (6 bases). V was pared by 5 bases and J by 0 bases, with 19 bases between. The CDR3 sequence is 17 residues long. Germline CDR1 reads SGDLS; CDR2 reads YYNGEE. This chain's CDR3 is CASSFAMGQQSTDTQYF. The CDR3, as DNA: TGTGCCAGCAGTTTCGCGATGGGACAACAAAGCACAGATACGCAGTATTTT.

V gene TRBV10-1 combines with J gene TRBJ2-7, with 8 positions matching TRBD1. Germline CDR1 reads WNHNN; CDR2 reads SYGVQD (reference sequence). The CDR3 length is 15 residues. The trim removed 4 bases at V and 5 bases at J, leaving 10 bases unmatched. Here the CDR3 DNA reads TGCGCCAGCAGTGCCTCCGGGACAGGCCCCGACGAGCAGTACTTC. Translation gives CASSASGTGPDEQYF.

This chain links TRBV20-1 with TRBJ1-6, with D possibly matching TRBD1 (5 bases). The germline gives CDR1 DFQATT, CDR2 SNEGSKA (reference sequence). This CDR3 spans 15 amino acids. Deletions cut 6 bases from V and 6 bases from J, with 18 bases between. The CDR3: CSAVGGAGINSPLHF. CDR3 DNA: TGCAGTGCCGTGGGAGGGGCAGGGATTAATTCACCCCTCCACTTT.